Listed below are T cell receptor beta chains from one sample, sequenced in a study of graft-versus-host responses after intestinal transplantation. Sequenced by immunoSEQ multiplex PCR; TCRdb stores in-frame clones only, minus some. The table lists some 17,000 clones, approximately 79% of them singletons. Sequences were derived from ileum tissue, sampled 17 days after transplant. These TCRs come from a human patient who received an intestinal transplant, so some T cells may come from the graft donor. CDR3s include the opening cysteine and the closing phenylalanine or tryptophan. A D gene is named only where the DNA matches it firmly. Some rows have no size entry. The others give once, few or many, or a class for an expanded clone.

CDR3	DNA	V	J	size	D
CASSLGGSGNTIYF	TGTGCCAGCAGTTTGGGAGGCTCTGGAAACACCATATATTTT	TRBV28	TRBJ1-3	medium-sized	-
CASSLNKGGGIQETQYF	TGCGCCAGCAGCCTCAATAAGGGGGGAGGGATACAAGAGACCCAGTACTTC	TRBV4-1	TRBJ2-5	-	-
CASSEGGMEYSPLHF	TGTGCCAGCAGTGAAGGGGGGATGGAGTATTCACCCCTCCACTTT	TRBV6-1	TRBJ1-6	-	-
CASSETGTPSEKLFF	TGTGCCAGCAGCGAAACCGGGACACCGAGTGAAAAACTGTTTTTT	TRBV9	TRBJ1-4	once	-
CTTSRVASGRTRTDTQYF	TGTACCACCAGCAGAGTGGCTAGCGGGAGAACACGGACAGATACGCAGTATTTT	TRBV15	TRBJ2-3	-	TRBD2
CASSEGRGELFF	TGCGCCAGCAGTGAGGGGAGGGGGGAGCTGTTTTTT	TRBV10-1	TRBJ2-2	-	-
CASSLLGSGVYGQYF	TGTGCCAGCAGCCTCCTCGGGAGTGGAGTGTACGGGCAGTACTTC	TRBV7-9	TRBJ2-7	-	-
CASTEPAPSSYNEQFF	TGTGCCAGCACCGAACCAGCGCCAAGCTCCTACAATGAGCAGTTCTTC	TRBV2	TRBJ2-1	once	-
CASSQIGAGTTNYGYTF	TGTGCCAGCAGTCAAATCGGGGCAGGGACTACTAACTATGGCTACACCTTC	TRBV28	TRBJ1-2	-	-
CASRRTYGYTF	TGTGCCAGTCGACGGACTTATGGCTACACCTTC	TRBV28	TRBJ1-2	-	-
CASSQDWDRGYEQYF	TGCGCCAGCAGCCAAGATTGGGACAGGGGCTACGAGCAGTACTTC	TRBV4-3	TRBJ2-7	-	TRBD1